This T cell receptor beta chain derives from a study of blood T cell repertoires in COVID-19. Germline V gives CDR1 SGHRS, CDR2 YFSETQ. This CDR3 spans 17 amino acids. Trimming removed 3 bases from V and 2 bases from J; junction bases left unmatched: 9. Authors' methods: The assay estimated nucleated cells by amplifying reference gene primers. The repertoire was sequenced with immunoSEQ multiplex PCR; TCRdb's copy has only in-frame clones and lacks some. That table furnishes V, J and clone size, whereas the DNA furnished D and trimming. The repertoire includes 50,000 to 60,000 clones, 90% of them detected once, and more than 8% sits in the top ten.

This TCR came from a woman aged 80 or older with acute or convalescent COVID-19. The J gene is TRBJ2-7, the V gene TRBV5-1, with 12 positions matching TRBD2. The sample was peripheral blood. This chain's CDR3 is CASSSALTSGRPYEQYF. The CDR3 bases are TGCGCCAGCAGCTCTGCCCTCACTAGCGGGAGGCCCTACGAGCAGTACTTC.